The 14 T cell receptor beta chains below were found in one sample sequenced in a study of cytomegalovirus exposure and HLA in healthy donors. Use of 60 Vbeta and 13 Jbeta primers characterized the PCR. Some clones are missing from TCRdb's copy, which holds only in-frame ones; the method was immunoSEQ multiplex PCR. The data contain approximately 120,000 clones, roughly 78% of them singletons. Sequencing was performed on PBMCs. The receptors were sampled from a man aged 25-45 years in good health and CMV-seropositive.

This clone was seen a handful of times. J is TRBJ2-7 and V is TRBV6-1; the match to TRBD1 covers 7 bases. Germline CDR1 reads MNHNS; CDR2 reads SASEGT. V lost 2 bases and J lost 0; bases outside the gene matches: 4. The CDR3 contains 15 residues. The CDR3 DNA reads TGTGCCAGCAGTGAATTGGCAGGGGGCTCCTACGAGCAGTACTTC. This encodes CASSELAGGSYEQYF.

This clone was counted once. The gene calls are TRBV4-1 and TRBJ2-6; 8 bases match TRBD1. The CDR3 contains 19 residues. The germline CDR1 and CDR2 sequences are MGHRA and YSYEKL. Germline trimming cut 3 bases from V and 0 bases from J; bases unmatched to any gene: 10. The CDR3: CASSQGRQGHRSGANVLTF. CDR3 bases: TGCGCCAGCAGCCAGGGCCGACAGGGGCACCGCTCTGGGGCCAACGTCCTGACTTTC.

This sequence joins TRBV18 and TRBJ2-7; D is unresolved. V lost 4 bases and J 0 bases, leaving 13 bases between the germline ends. Looked up from germline, CDR1 is KGHSH and CDR2 is LQKENI. The CDR3 runs 15 residues. CDR3 sequence (DNA): TGTGCCAGCTCACAATCGGTGGGCCACTCCTACGAGCAGTACTTC. This encodes CASSQSVGHSYEQYF.

V and J are TRBV19 and TRBJ2-7, with TRBD1 matching over 11 bases. With 9 bases clipped from V and 6 bases from J, the junction kept 7 bases outside the gene matches. The CDR3 extends over 13 amino acids. Germline values: CDR1 LNHDA, CDR2 SQIVND (reference sequence). This CDR3 is CASEGQGASEQYF. The CDR3 bases are TGTGCCAGCGAAGGACAGGGGGCCTCCGAGCAGTACTTC.

The CDR3 coding sequence is TGTGCCAGCAGCTTAGGTCCCGCAGGGGGCCAAGACTATGGCTACACCTTC. Translated, it gives CASSLGPAGGQDYGYTF. This chain joins TRBV7-2 and TRBJ1-2; TRBD1 matches at 8 bases. The CDR3 length is 17 residues. V dropped 1 base and J dropped 3; count of bases not matched to a gene: 10. Germline-derived CDR1 and CDR2 are SGHTA and FQGNSA. Combining the CDR3 with reference TRBV7-2 and TRBJ1-2 gives the whole variable domain GAGVSQSPSNKVTEKGKDVELRCDPISGHTALYWYRQSLGQGLEFLIYFQGNSAPDKSGLPSDRFSAERTGGSVSTLTIQRTQQEDSAVYLCASSLGPAGGQDYGYTFGSGTRLTVV.

V gene TRBV6-1 combines with J gene TRBJ1-5; perhaps TRBD1 as D (5 bases). The CDR3 loop spans 14 amino acids. Trimming left V 3 bases short and J 4 bases short, with 10 bases between. Germline loops: CDR1 MNHNS, CDR2 SASEGT. The CDR3 reads CASSDGTSNQPQHF. The CDR3 DNA is TGTGCCAGCAGTGACGGGACTTCGAATCAGCCCCAGCATTTT.

This rearrangement joins TRBV19 to TRBJ2-3; 12 positions agree with TRBD2. J gave up 6 bases and V 1 base, and 8 bases lay outside the gene matches. In germline, CDR1 is LNHDA, CDR2 SQIVND (reference sequence). The CDR3 covers 17 residues. CDR3 amino acids: CASSIGGPSGGADTQYF. The CDR3 nucleotides read TGTGCCAGTAGTATAGGAGGCCCTAGCGGGGGGGCTGATACGCAGTATTTT.

The CDR3 here is CASRKGEFNQPQHF. CDR3 coding DNA: TGTGCCAGTAGAAAGGGGGAATTCAATCAGCCCCAGCATTTT. The rearrangement links TRBV19 to TRBJ1-5, with D possibly being TRBD1 (6 bases). This CDR3 comprises 14 residues. Germline V gene sequence: CDR1 LNHDA, CDR2 SQIVND (reference sequence). The V and J ends lost 6 bases and 3 bases respectively, with 12 bases between them.

CDR3 protein: CASSLDMETQYF. CDR3 DNA sequence: TGTGCCAGCAGCTTGGATATGGAGACCCAGTACTTC. The chain joins TRBV5-4 to TRBJ2-5; D not certain. The V end was cut by 0 bases, the J end by 5 bases, with 5 bases between. This CDR3 has 12 amino acids. CDR1 and CDR2 (germline): SGHNT, YYREEE (reference sequence).

This clone was seen a handful of times. The rearrangement links TRBV11-1 to TRBJ1-2, with 7 bases aligning to TRBD1. Germline V lookup: CDR1 SGHAT, CDR2 FQDESV (reference sequence). The CDR3 loop spans 15 amino acids. Trimming cost V 3 bases and J 8 bases; bases outside gene matches: 12. The CDR3: CASSLTRQGGEGYTF. CDR3 nucleotide sequence: TGTGCCAGCAGCTTGACCCGACAGGGAGGAGAAGGCTACACCTTC. Looking up the rest from reference TRBV11-1 and TRBJ1-2 gives the full variable domain: EAEVAQSPRYKITEKSQAVAFWCDPISGHATLYWYRQILGQGPELLVQFQDESVVDDSQLPKDRFSAERLKGVDSTLKIQPAELGDSAMYLCASSLTRQGGEGYTFGSGTRLTVV.

V is TRBV21-1 and J is TRBJ1-5. TRBV21-1 is shown as a pseudogene. This CDR3 is built from 16 residues. The CDR3 DNA sequence: TGTGCCAGCAGCAAAAGTCCGGGAGGTAGCAATCAGCCCCAGCATTTT. Protein sequence: CASSKSPGGSNQPQHF.

The chain links TRBV4-1 to TRBJ2-3; D gene unclear. The CDR3 is made up of 15 amino acids. Trimming cost V 4 bases and J 0 bases, with 11 bases left between them. In germline, CDR1 is MGHRA, CDR2 YSYEKL. CDR3 nucleotide sequence: TGCGCCAGCAGCCCCGAGGAATCTAGCACAGATACGCAGTATTTT. It is translated as CASSPEESSTDTQYF.

This clone has more than one count but fewer than ten. V gene TRBV29-1 combines with J gene TRBJ2-3; D is perhaps TRBD2 (7 bases). The V and J ends lost 5 bases and 4 bases respectively, with 31 bases between them. CDR1 is SQVTM, CDR2 ANQGSEA, per germline. This CDR3 spans 19 amino acids. This CDR3 is CSVRSRDTPGGTQSDTQYF. For the CDR3, the DNA is TGCAGCGTTAGATCCCGGGACACCCCGGGGGGAACTCAATCAGATACGCAGTATTTT.

This clone was counted between two and nine times. The chain uses TRBV2 and TRBJ1-5; TRBD1 agrees at 7 bases. The CDR3 covers 14 residues. V trimming: 6 bases; J trimming: 3 bases; junction bases outside the gene matches: 5. CDR1 and CDR2 from the germline V gene are SNHLY and FYNNEI. DNA of the CDR3: TGTGCCAGCAGCTTACAGGGGTTCAATCAGCCCCAGCATTTT. Amino acid sequence: CASSLQGFNQPQHF. The variable domain in full, with the rest retrieved from reference TRBV2 and TRBJ1-5, is EPEVTQTPSHQVTQMGQEVILRCVPISNHLYFYWYRQILGQKVEFLVSFYNNEISEKSEIFDDQFSVERPDGSNFTLKIRSTKLEDSAMYFCASSLQGFNQPQHFGDGTRLSIL.